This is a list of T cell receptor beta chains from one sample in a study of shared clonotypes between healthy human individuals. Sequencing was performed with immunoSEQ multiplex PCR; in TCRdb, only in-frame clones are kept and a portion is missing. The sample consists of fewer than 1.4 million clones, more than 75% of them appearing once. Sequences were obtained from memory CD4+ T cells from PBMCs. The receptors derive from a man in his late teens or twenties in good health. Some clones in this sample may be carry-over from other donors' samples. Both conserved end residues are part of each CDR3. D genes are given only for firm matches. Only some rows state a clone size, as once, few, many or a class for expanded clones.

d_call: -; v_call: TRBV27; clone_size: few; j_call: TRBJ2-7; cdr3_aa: CANRPTPIVPYEQYF; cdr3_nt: TGTGCCAACCGACCTACTCCAATCGTGCCCTACGAGCAGTACTTC
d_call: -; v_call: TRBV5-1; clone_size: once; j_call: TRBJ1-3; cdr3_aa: CASSLMGAGNTIYF; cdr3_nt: TGCGCCAGCAGCTTAATGGGAGCTGGAAACACCATATATTTT
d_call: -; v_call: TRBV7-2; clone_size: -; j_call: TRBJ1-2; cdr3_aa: CASIPLLGRRGYTF; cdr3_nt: TGTGCCAGCATCCCCCTACTGGGGCGTCGTGGCTACACCTTC
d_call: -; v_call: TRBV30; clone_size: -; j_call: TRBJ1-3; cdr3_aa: CAWSRPSGEYSGNTIYF; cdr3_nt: TGTGCCTGGAGCCGTCCCAGTGGCGAATACTCTGGAAACACCATATATTTT
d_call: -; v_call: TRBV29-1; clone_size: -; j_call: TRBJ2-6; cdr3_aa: CSGTTPGANVLTF; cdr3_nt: TGCAGCGGTACTACGCCTGGGGCCAACGTCCTGACTTTC
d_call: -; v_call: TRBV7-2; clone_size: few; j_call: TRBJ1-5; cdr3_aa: CASSLNSPLSNQPQHF; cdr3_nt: TGTGCCAGCAGCTTGAACAGCCCGCTTAGCAATCAGCCCCAGCATTTT
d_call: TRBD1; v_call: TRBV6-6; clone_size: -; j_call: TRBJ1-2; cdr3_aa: CASSTGQGSYGYTF; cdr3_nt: TGTGCCAGCAGTACCGGACAGGGGAGCTATGGCTACACCTTC
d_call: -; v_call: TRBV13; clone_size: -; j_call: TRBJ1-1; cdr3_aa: CASSSQMNTEAFF; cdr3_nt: TGTGCCAGCAGCTCCCAGATGAACACTGAAGCTTTCTTT
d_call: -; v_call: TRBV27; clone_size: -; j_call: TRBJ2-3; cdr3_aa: CASIAAPGDTQYF; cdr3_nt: TGTGCCAGCATCGCAGCCCCCGGGGATACGCAGTATTTT
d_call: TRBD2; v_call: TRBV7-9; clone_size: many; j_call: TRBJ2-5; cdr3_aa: CASSPSGSYETQYF; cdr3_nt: TGTGCCAGCAGCCCTAGCGGGAGTTATGAGACCCAGTACTTC
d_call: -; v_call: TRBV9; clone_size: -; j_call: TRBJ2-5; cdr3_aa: CASRRGEGAKETQYF; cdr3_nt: TGTGCCAGCCGGAGAGGGGAAGGGGCAAAAGAGACCCAGTACTTC
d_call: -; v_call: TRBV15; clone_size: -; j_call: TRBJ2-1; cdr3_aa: CATSTRGRSGVAYNEQFF; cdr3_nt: TGTGCCACCAGCACCCGGGGGAGGTCGGGGGTCGCCTACAATGAGCAGTTCTTC
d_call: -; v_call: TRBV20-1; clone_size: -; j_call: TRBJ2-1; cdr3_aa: CSALRQNEQFF; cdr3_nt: TGCAGTGCTCTCAGACAAAATGAGCAGTTCTTC
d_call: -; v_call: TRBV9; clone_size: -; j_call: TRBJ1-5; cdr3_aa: CASSATGSNQPQHF; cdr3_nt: TGTGCCAGCAGCGCAACAGGGAGCAATCAGCCCCAGCATTTT
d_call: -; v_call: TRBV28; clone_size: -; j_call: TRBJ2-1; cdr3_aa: CASQSVSPYNEQFF; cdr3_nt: TGTGCCAGCCAGTCCGTTTCCCCCTACAATGAGCAGTTCTTC
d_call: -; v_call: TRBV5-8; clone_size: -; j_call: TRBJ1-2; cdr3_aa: CASSFLGVSNYGYTF; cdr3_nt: TGTGCCAGCAGCTTCCTGGGGGTTTCTAACTATGGCTACACCTTC
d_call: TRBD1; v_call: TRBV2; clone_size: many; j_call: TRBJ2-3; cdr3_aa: CASSQFQQGAGSTDTQYF; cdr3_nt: TGTGCCAGCAGTCAATTCCAACAGGGGGCAGGCAGCACAGATACGCAGTATTTT
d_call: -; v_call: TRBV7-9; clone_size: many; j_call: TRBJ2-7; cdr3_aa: CASSPRGREQYF; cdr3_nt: TGTGCCAGCAGCCCCCGGGGGCGCGAGCAGTACTTC
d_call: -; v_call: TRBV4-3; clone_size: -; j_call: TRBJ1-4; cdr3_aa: CASSQDRAVNEKLFF; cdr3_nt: TGCGCCAGCAGCCAAGATCGGGCAGTTAATGAAAAACTGTTTTTT
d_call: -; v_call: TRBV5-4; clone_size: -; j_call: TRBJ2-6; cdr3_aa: CASSLSGATSSGANVLTF; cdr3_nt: TGTGCCAGCAGCTTGTCAGGGGCTACCAGCTCTGGGGCCAACGTCCTGACTTTC
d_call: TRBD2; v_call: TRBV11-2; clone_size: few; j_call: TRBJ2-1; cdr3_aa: CASSLRLAGIYNEQFF; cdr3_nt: TGTGCCAGCAGCTTACGTCTAGCGGGGATCTACAATGAGCAGTTCTTC
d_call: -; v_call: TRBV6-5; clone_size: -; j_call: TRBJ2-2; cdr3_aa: CASRRTLNTGELFF; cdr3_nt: TGTGCCAGCCGAAGGACTCTAAACACCGGGGAGCTGTTTTTT
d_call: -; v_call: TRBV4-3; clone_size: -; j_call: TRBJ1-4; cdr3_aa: CASSLDPRATNEKLFF; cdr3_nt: TGCGCCAGCAGCCTTGACCCGCGTGCAACTAATGAAAAACTGTTTTTT
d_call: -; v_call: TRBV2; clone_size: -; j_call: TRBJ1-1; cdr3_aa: CASSWTIGQLNTEAFF; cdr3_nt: TGTGCCAGCAGCTGGACTATTGGGCAGTTGAACACTGAAGCTTTCTTT
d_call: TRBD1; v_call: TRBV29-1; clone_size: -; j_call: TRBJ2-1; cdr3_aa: CSASGTGYNEQFF; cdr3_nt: TGCAGCGCCTCCGGGACAGGCTACAATGAGCAGTTCTTC
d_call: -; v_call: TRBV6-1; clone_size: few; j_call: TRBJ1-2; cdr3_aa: CASSGPVIYGYTF; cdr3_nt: TGTGCCAGCAGCGGTCCCGTGATTTATGGCTACACCTTC
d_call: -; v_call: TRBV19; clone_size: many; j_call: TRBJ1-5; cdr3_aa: CASSTTTASNQPQHF; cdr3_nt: TGTGCCAGTAGTACCACCACAGCTAGCAATCAGCCCCAGCATTTT
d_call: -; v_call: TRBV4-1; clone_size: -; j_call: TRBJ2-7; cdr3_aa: CASSQPGTSYEQYF; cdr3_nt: TGCGCCAGCAGCCAACCCGGGACAAGCTACGAGCAGTACTTC
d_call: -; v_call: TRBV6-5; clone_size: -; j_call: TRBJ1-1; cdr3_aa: CASSLTGTLNTEAFF; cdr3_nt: TGTGCCAGCAGCCTTACGGGGACACTGAACACTGAAGCTTTCTTT
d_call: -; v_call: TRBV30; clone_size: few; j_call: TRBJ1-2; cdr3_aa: CAWSVDLNYGYTF; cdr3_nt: TGTGCCTGGAGTGTAGATTTGAACTATGGCTACACCTTC
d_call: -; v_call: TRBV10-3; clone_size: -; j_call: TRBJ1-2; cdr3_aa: CAISGRTNYGYTF; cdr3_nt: TGTGCCATCAGTGGGCGGACTAACTATGGCTACACCTTC
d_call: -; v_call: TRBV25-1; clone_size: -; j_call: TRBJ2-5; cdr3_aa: CASSEFKGNQETQYF; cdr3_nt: TGTGCCAGCAGTGAATTCAAGGGAAATCAAGAGACCCAGTACTTC
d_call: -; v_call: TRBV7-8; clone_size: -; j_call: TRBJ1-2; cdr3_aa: CASSLRGASDGYTF; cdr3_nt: TGTGCCAGCAGCTTACGGGGGGCCAGTGATGGCTACACCTTC
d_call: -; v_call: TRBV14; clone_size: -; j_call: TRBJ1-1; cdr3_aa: CASSPGRVRTQEAFF; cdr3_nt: TGTGCCAGCAGCCCGGGGAGGGTGCGGACACAGGAAGCTTTCTTT
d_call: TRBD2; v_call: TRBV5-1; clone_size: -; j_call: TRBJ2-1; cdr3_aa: CASSLPGTSGSTYNEQFF; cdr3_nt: TGCGCCAGCAGCCTTCCCGGGACTAGCGGGAGCACCTACAATGAGCAGTTCTTC
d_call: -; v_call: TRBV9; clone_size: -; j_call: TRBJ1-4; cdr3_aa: CASSVETGANEKLFF; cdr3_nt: TGTGCCAGCAGCGTAGAGACGGGCGCTAATGAAAAACTGTTTTTT
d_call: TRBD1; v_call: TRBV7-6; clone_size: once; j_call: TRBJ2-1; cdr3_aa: CASSSNRGYDEEQFF; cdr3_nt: TGTGCCAGCAGCTCAAACAGGGGGTACGACGAGGAGCAGTTCTTC
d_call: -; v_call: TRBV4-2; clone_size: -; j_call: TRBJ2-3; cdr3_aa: CASNSRDNRASTDTQYF; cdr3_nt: TGTGCCAGCAACTCCCGGGACAACCGTGCTAGCACAGATACGCAGTATTTT
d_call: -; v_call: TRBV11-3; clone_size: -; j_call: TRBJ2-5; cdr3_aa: CASSESRETQYF; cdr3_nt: TGTGCCAGCAGCGAAAGTAGGGAGACCCAGTACTTC
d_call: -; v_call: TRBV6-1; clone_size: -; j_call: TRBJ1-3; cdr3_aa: CASSEIGTYGNTIYF; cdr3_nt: TGTGCCAGCAGTGAAATCGGGACCTATGGAAACACCATATATTTT
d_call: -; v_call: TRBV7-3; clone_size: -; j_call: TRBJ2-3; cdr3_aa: CASSLLSGTDTQYF; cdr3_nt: TGTGCCAGCAGCCTTTTATCTGGCACAGATACGCAGTATTTT
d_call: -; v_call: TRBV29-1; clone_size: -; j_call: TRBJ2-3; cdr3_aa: CSVEADRPTDTQYF; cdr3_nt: TGCAGCGTTGAAGCCGACAGACCCACAGATACGCAGTATTTT
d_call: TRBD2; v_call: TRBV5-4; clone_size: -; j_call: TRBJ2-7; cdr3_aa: CASSPGGRGSYEQYF; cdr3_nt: TGTGCCAGCAGCCCGGGGGGTCGGGGTTCCTACGAGCAGTACTTC
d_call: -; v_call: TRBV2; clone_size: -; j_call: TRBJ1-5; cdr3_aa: CASSEEAEQPQHF; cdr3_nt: TGTGCCAGCAGTGAAGAGGCAGAGCAGCCCCAGCATTTT
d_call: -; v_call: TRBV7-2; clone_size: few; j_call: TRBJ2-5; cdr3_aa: CASSLVRSETQYF; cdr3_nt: TGTGCCAGCAGCTTAGTGCGGAGCGAGACCCAGTACTTC
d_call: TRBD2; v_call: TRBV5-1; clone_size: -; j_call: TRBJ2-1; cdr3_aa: CASSLEGEREIKVEQFF; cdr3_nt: TGCGCCAGCAGCTTGGAGGGGGAGCGGGAGATAAAGGTTGAGCAGTTCTTC
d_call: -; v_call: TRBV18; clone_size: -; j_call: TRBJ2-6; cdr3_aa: CASSPQAGGSTSGANVLTF; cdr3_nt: TGTGCCAGCTCACCACAGGCGGGTGGATCGACGTCTGGGGCCAACGTCCTGACTTTC
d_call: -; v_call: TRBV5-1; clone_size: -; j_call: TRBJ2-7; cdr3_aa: CASSPGSKTTYEQYF; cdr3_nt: TGCGCCAGCAGCCCCGGGTCGAAAACAACCTACGAGCAGTACTTC
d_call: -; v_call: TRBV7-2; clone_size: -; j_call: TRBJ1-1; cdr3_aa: CASSLHRDVTEAFF; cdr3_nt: TGTGCCAGCAGCTTACATAGGGATGTCACTGAAGCTTTCTTT
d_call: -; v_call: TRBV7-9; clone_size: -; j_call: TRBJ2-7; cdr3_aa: CASSSGMDLAYEQYF; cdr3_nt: TGTGCCAGCAGCTCAGGGATGGATCTGGCCTACGAGCAGTACTTC
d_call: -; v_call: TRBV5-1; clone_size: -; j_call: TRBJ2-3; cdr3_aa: CASSLDWISADTQYF; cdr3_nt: TGCGCCAGCAGCCTCGATTGGATTTCAGCCGATACGCAGTATTTT
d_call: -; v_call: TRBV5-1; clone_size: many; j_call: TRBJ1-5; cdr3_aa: CASSLVGSPNQPQHF; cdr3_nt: TGCGCCAGCAGCTTAGTGGGCAGCCCCAATCAGCCCCAGCATTTT